Presented here are 7 T cell receptor beta chains from one specimen sequenced in a study of shared clonotypes between healthy human individuals. TCRdb's table, derived via immunoSEQ multiplex PCR, lists solely in-frame clones and lacks some. The sample carries hundreds of thousands of clones, roughly 79% recorded once. Sample: PBMCs. These receptors were taken from a middle-aged woman in good health. Some clones in this sample may be carry-over from other donors' samples.

With regard to this clone: A single base is all that separates this from a far larger clone, so a read error is likely. This same CDR3 is encoded by further DNA sequences in the sample. The chain employs TRBV7-9 and TRBJ2-7, with TRBD2 matching over 7 bases. The CDR3 is made up of 15 amino acids. CDR1 is SEHNR and CDR2 is FQNEAQ in the germline V gene (reference sequence). CDR3 sequence reads: CASSLGGGSFGEQYF. The CDR3 bases are TGTGCCAGTAGCTTAGGCGGGGGATCGTTCGGCGAGCAGTACTTC. The complete variable domain, with remaining parts taken from reference TRBV7-9 and TRBJ2-7, reads DTGVSQNPRHKITKRGQNVTFRCDPISEHNRLYWYRQTLGQGPEFLTYFQNEAQLEKSRLLSDRFSAERPKGSFSTLEIQRTEQGDSAMYLCASSLGGGSFGEQYFGPGTRLTVT.

The DNA of the CDR3 is TGTGCCTGGAGCCGCGGGGCGTCCTACGAGCAGTACTTC. Its translation: CAWSRGASYEQYF. The chain joins TRBV30 to TRBJ2-7; TRBD2 is a possible D gene (6 bases). CDR3 length equals 13 residues. Trimming shortened V by 3 bases and J by 1 base, and 10 bases separated the two germline ends. Germline lookup yields CDR1 GTSNPN and CDR2 SVGIG (reference sequence).

The rearrangement joins TRBV9 to TRBJ2-3; D ambiguous. The CDR3 loop spans 15 amino acids. V was pared by 0 bases and J by 0 bases, with 8 bases between. From germline, CDR1 is SGDLS and CDR2 YYNGEE. The CDR3 bases are TGTGCCAGCAGCGTAGTACCTTCTAGCACAGATACGCAGTATTTT. This gives the protein CASSVVPSSTDTQYF.

CDR3 region: CSADRTNEQFF. In nucleotides, the CDR3 is TGCAGTGCCGATAGGACTAATGAGCAGTTCTTC. The chain joins TRBV20-1 to TRBJ2-1, with a tentative D call TRBD2 (5 bases). Germline CDR1 reads DFQATT; CDR2 reads SNEGSKA (reference sequence). V shed 6 bases and J shed 7 bases, with 10 bases lying between them. The CDR3 is 11 amino acids.

The chain has TRBV7-3 and TRBJ1-2; a weak D match, TRBD1 (5 bases). Germline V CDR1 and CDR2: SGHTA, FQGTGA. Trimming removed 1 base from V and 2 bases from J, with 14 bases in between. The CDR3 is made up of 16 amino acids. CDR3 DNA sequence: TGTGCCAGCAGCTTAAGTGGGCAGGGCGCCAACTATGGCTACACCTTC. Amino acid sequence: CASSLSGQGANYGYTF.

This clone was found a few times. The chain joins TRBV11-2 to TRBJ2-5; 12 positions agree with TRBD2. Germline-derived CDR1 and CDR2 are SGHAT and FQNNGV. The V segment lost 5 bases and the J segment 2 bases; nucleotides outside the gene matches: 9. The CDR3 extends over 17 amino acids. The CDR3 coding sequence is TGTGCCAGCAGCCCAAGACGGACTAGCGGGGCACAAGAGACCCAGTACTTC. Translation gives CASSPRRTSGAQETQYF.

The CDR3 here is CASSLGGTPSNYGYTF. The CDR3 nucleotides are TGCGCCAGCAGCTTGGGCGGGACTCCTTCTAACTATGGCTACACCTTC. The chain couples TRBV5-1 to TRBJ1-2; D might be TRBD1 (5 bases). Germline values: CDR1 SGHRS, CDR2 YFSETQ. CDR3 length equals 16 residues. Between the trimmed V and J ends, which lost 0 bases and 0 bases, there was a span of 12 bases.